Sequencing of this T cell receptor (beta chain) was carried out in a study of response to subunit inactivated influenza vaccine. Findings and caveats of the study: Authors suggested seasonal influenza vaccinations each recruit few new T cells.

The V gene's germline CDR1 is SGHTA and CDR2 FQGNSA. This CDR3 has 15 residues. V dropped 5 bases and J dropped 11; count of bases not matched to a gene: 6. With regard to this clonotype: Its specificity is not known.

TCRdb used MiXCR to reprocess the RT-PCR reads, holding one entry per CDR3 protein. In the table there are about 700,000 distinct CDR3 sequences, 14% of which are singletons. This material consisted of PBMCs from blood, taken roughly 15 days before vaccination. This TCR was recovered from a man over 45 who received an inactivated influenza vaccine. This sequence joins TRBV7-2 and TRBJ2-1; 16 nucleotides line up with TRBD2. CDR3 in DNA: TGTGCCAGCAGCGGGGGGGGACTAGCGGGAGGGCAGCAGTTCTTC. Its translation: CASSGGGLAGGQQFF.